Presented here are 32 T cell receptor beta chains from one specimen sequenced in a study of CD8+CD57+ T cells in acquired aplastic anemia. Patients included in sequencing had previously demonstrated CD8+CD57+ cell expansion by flow cytometry. Genomic DNA acted as the template from which TCR beta VDJ combination and CDR3 sequence profiling were carried out. TCRdb reanalysed the reads using MiXCR and keeps one entry per CDR3 protein. The sample comprises some 180,000 distinct CDR3 sequences, more than 60% of which are singletons, and approximately 42% rests with the top ten. Sequenced input: sorted CD4+, CD8+, or CD8+CD57+ T cells (not recorded which) from PBMCs. Receptor source: a human donor with aplastic anemia.

In this sample, this clonotype turned up a few times. This sequence joins TRBV20-1 and TRBJ2-5; D is uncertain. CDR3 length equals 12 residues. Trimming shortened V by 3 bases and J by 5 bases, and 10 bases separated the two germline ends. Germline V lookup: CDR1 DFQATT, CDR2 SNEGSKA (reference sequence). DNA for the CDR3: TGCAGTGCTAGCTCGATTCTGGAGACCCAGTACTTC. It codes for CSASSILETQYF.

V and J are TRBV2 and TRBJ1-1, with 7 bases identical to TRBD1. Per the germline V gene, CDR1 is SNHLY and CDR2 is FYNNEI. This CDR3 comprises 16 residues. J was trimmed by 4 bases and V by 1 base; bases with no gene match: 9. The CDR3 loop reads CASSEGDSVRGTEAFF. DNA for the CDR3: TGTGCCAGCAGTGAAGGGGACAGCGTTCGGGGCACTGAAGCTTTCTTT.

CDR3 amino acids: CASTLNTGTYEQYF. CDR3 nucleotide sequence: TGCGCCAGCACCCTGAACACTGGAACCTACGAGCAGTACTTC. The rearrangement links TRBV5-1 to TRBJ2-7; D remains ambiguous. The CDR3 totals 14 residues. Germline loops: CDR1 SGHRS, CDR2 YFSETQ. With 6 bases removed from V and 2 bases from J, the gap between germline ends came to 15 bases.

The chain uses TRBV2 and TRBJ1-6, with D unresolved. Trimming left V 10 bases short and J 5 bases short, with 12 bases between. The V gene's germline CDR1 is SNHLY and CDR2 FYNNEI. This CDR3 contains 13 residues. The CDR3 spells CAIGPSNNSPLHF. CDR3 DNA sequence: TGTGCCATAGGCCCTAGTAATAATTCACCCCTCCACTTT.

This clonotype was counted ten times or more. J is TRBJ2-7 and V is TRBV3-1, with D tentatively TRBD1 (6 bases). The V and J ends lost 0 bases and 2 bases respectively, with 14 bases between them. Germline assignment: CDR1 LGHDT and CDR2 YNNKEL (reference sequence). The CDR3 covers 16 residues. The CDR3 here is CASSQENSRTAYEQYF. Written as DNA, the CDR3 is TGTGCCAGCAGCCAAGAAAACTCCCGGACAGCCTACGAGCAGTACTTC.

J is TRBJ2-2 and V is TRBV20-1, with 7 bases aligning to TRBD1. The junction had 9 bases not matched to a gene; V was cut back by 4 bases and J by 4 bases. The CDR3 is 15 residues long. The germline gives CDR1 DFQATT, CDR2 SNEGSKA (reference sequence). In nucleotides, the CDR3 is TGCAGTGCTACCCACGGGACAGCCCCCACCGGGGAGCTGTTTTTT. Residues: CSATHGTAPTGELFF.

This clonotype was detected many times. The CDR3: CSVNVGYYEQYF. CDR3 DNA sequence: TGCAGCGTCAACGTGGGGTACTACGAGCAGTACTTC. The rearrangement links TRBV29-1 to TRBJ2-7; D not resolved. This CDR3 comprises 12 residues. Germline CDR1 reads SQVTM; CDR2 reads ANQGSEA. V lost 6 bases, J lost 3 bases, and 12 bases lay in between.

This chain connects TRBV19 to TRBJ1-1; TRBD1 matches at 7 bases. CDR1 LNHDA and CDR2 SQIVND come from the germline V gene (reference sequence). With V trimmed by 1 base and J by 4 bases, 6 bases remained unmatched. This CDR3 contains 15 residues. CDR3 region: CASSIGGGGGTEAFF. For the CDR3, the DNA is TGTGCCAGTAGTATAGGAGGGGGCGGAGGCACTGAAGCTTTCTTT.

This clonotype has ten or more counts. The chain recombines TRBV11-2 with TRBJ1-3, with 7 bases fitting TRBD1. CDR3 length: 15 amino acids. Germline V gene lookup returns CDR1 SGHAT and CDR2 FQNNGV. Trimming removed 5 bases from V and 2 bases from J; junction bases left unmatched: 6. Here the CDR3 DNA reads TGTGCCAGCAGCCCAACAGGGGCGGCTGGAAACACCATATATTTT. It specifies CASSPTGAAGNTIYF.

The CDR3 coding sequence is TGTGCCAGCAGTGACGAAACAGGGGCCTACAATGAGCAGTTCTTC. Translating it yields CASSDETGAYNEQFF. The chain combines TRBV6-1 with TRBJ2-1; 7 nucleotides align to TRBD1. The V gene's germline CDR1 is MNHNS and CDR2 SASEGT. The CDR3 totals 15 residues. The V gene end was trimmed by 3 bases and the J gene end by 2 bases; junction bases not matched to a gene: 4.

The chain is built from TRBV27 and TRBJ2-5, with D hard to call. CDR1 and CDR2 (germline): MNHEY, SMNVEV (reference sequence). This CDR3 has 13 amino acids. The V end was cut by 5 bases, the J end by 0 bases, with 7 bases between. CDR3 coding DNA: TGTGCCAGCAGTGAGATTAACCAAGAGACCCAGTACTTC. It codes for CASSEINQETQYF.

This CDR3 reads CATSRDRGPLYEQYF. CDR3 coding DNA: TGTGCCACCAGCAGAGACAGGGGGCCCTTGTACGAGCAGTACTTC. The genes are TRBV15 and TRBJ2-7, with 8 bases fitting TRBD1. Germline V gene sequence: CDR1 LNHNV, CDR2 YYDKDF (reference sequence). The CDR3 contains 15 residues. Germline trimming cut 0 bases from V and 4 bases from J; bases unmatched to any gene: 5.

V is TRBV10-1 and J is TRBJ2-1; 10 bases fit TRBD2. The ends lost 5 bases at V and 7 bases at J; junction bases unmatched: 17. The CDR3 runs 18 residues. The germline V gene encodes CDR1 WNHNN and CDR2 SYGVQD (reference sequence). As DNA, the CDR3 is TGCGCCAGCAGTCCCAGGAAGGAGGCTAGCGGGGGCCGGAATGAGCAGTTCTTC. Residues: CASSPRKEASGGRNEQFF.

The chain combines TRBV10-3 with TRBJ2-3, with 7 nucleotides matching TRBD2. Germline CDR1 and CDR2: ENHRY and SYGVKD. The CDR3 extends over 15 amino acids. J was trimmed by 2 bases and V by 7 bases; bases with no gene match: 9. In nucleotides, the CDR3 is TGTGCCATCAACTCCCAGCGGGGTTCCACAGATACGCAGTATTTT. Translated, it gives CAINSQRGSTDTQYF.

CDR3 sequence: CASSLETSGANVLTF. The CDR3 DNA reads TGCGCCAGCAGCTTGGAAACTAGCGGGGCCAACGTCCTGACTTTC. The rearrangement uses TRBV5-1 and TRBJ2-6; D is possibly TRBD2 (6 bases). The CDR3 totals 15 residues. V lost 0 bases and J 4 bases, leaving 8 bases between the germline ends. The germline V gene encodes CDR1 SGHRS and CDR2 YFSETQ. Filled out from reference TRBV5-1 and TRBJ2-6, the complete variable domain reads KAGVTQTPRYLIKTRGQQVTLSCSPISGHRSVSWYQQTPGQGLQFLFEYFSETQRNKGNFPGRFSGRQFSNSRSEMNVSTLELGDSALYLCASSLETSGANVLTFGAGSRLTVL.

A word on this clonotype: A read error may produce the germline difference seen at one junction end. This chain joins TRBV10-3 and TRBJ1-1, with D hard to call. The CDR3 totals 14 residues. Germline CDR1 reads ENHRY; CDR2 reads SYGVKD. CDR3 sequence: CASSEALRATEAFF. CDR3 in DNA: TGTGCCAGCAGTGAAGCGCTGAGGGCCACTGAAGCTTTCTTT.

This clonotype was seen repeatedly, ten times or more. This chain uses TRBV7-9 with TRBJ2-7; 8 positions agree with TRBD1. This CDR3 is built from 14 residues. CDR1 is SEHNR and CDR2 is FQNEAQ in the germline V gene (reference sequence). J was trimmed by 4 bases and V by 6 bases; bases with no gene match: 8. Written as DNA, the CDR3 is TGTGCCAGCAGTCCTGACAGGGGACGATACGAGCAGTACTTC. It encodes CASSPDRGRYEQYF.

The rearrangement joins TRBV7-9 to TRBJ2-7; 8 positions match TRBD2. Germline CDR1 and CDR2: SEHNR and FQNEAQ (reference sequence). Trimming cost V 5 bases and J 7 bases; bases outside gene matches: 10. The CDR3 contains 14 residues. In DNA form, the CDR3 reads TGTGCCAGCAGCGTTAACGGGGGGGCGGGAGAGCAGTACTTC. Amino acids: CASSVNGGAGEQYF. The full variable domain, in which reference TRBV7-9 and TRBJ2-7 provide the parts outside the CDR3, is DTGVSQNPRHKITKRGQNVTFRCDPISEHNRLYWYRQTLGQGPEFLTYFQNEAQLEKSRLLSDRFSAERPKGSFSTLEIQRTEQGDSAMYLCASSVNGGAGEQYFGPGTRLTVT.

Of note for this clonotype: Just one base apart from a much larger clone, this may be a read error. The chain links TRBV7-9 to TRBJ1-2; D possibly corresponds to TRBD1 (5 bases). This CDR3 contains 14 residues. V lost 3 bases to trimming and J lost 6 bases, with 14 bases between them. From germline, CDR1 is SEHNR and CDR2 FQNEAQ (reference sequence). CDR3 amino acids: CASSFPREANGYTF. In nucleotides, the CDR3 is TGTGCCAGCAGCTTCCCCAGGGAGGCCAATGGCTACACCTTC.

This clonotype appeared a single time. The rearrangement links TRBV11-2 to TRBJ1-6; D gene uncertain. The germline V and J ends were trimmed by 1 base and 5 bases, with 9 bases remaining between them. This CDR3 region has 15 residues. In germline, CDR1 is SGHAT, CDR2 FQNNGV. CDR3 DNA: TGTGCCAGCAGCTTAGGTTCCCTTAATAATTCACCCCTCCACTTT. Amino acid sequence: CASSLGSLNNSPLHF. The full variable domain, with the rest looked up from reference TRBV11-2 and TRBJ1-6, is EAGVAQSPRYKIIEKRQSVAFWCNPISGHATLYWYQQILGQGPKLLIQFQNNGVVDDSQLPKDRFSAERLKGVDSTLKIQPAKLEDSAVYLCASSLGSLNNSPLHFGNGTRLTVT.

This chain connects TRBV20-1 to TRBJ1-3, with D maybe TRBD1 (6 bases). V was pared by 0 bases and J by 8 bases, with 23 bases between. The germline gives CDR1 DFQATT, CDR2 SNEGSKA (reference sequence). CDR3 length: 17 amino acids. CDR3 nucleotides: TGCAGTGCTAGAGATCTTGCAGGGGCGGACTATGGCTACACCATATATTTT. The encoded protein is CSARDLAGADYGYTIYF.

The chain carries TRBV19 and TRBJ2-7; D perhaps matches TRBD2 (6 bases). Germline CDR1 is LNHDA and CDR2 is SQIVND (reference sequence). V dropped 5 bases and J dropped 4 bases, with 15 bases sitting between them. The CDR3 sequence is 14 residues long. CDR3 DNA sequence: TGTGCCAGTAGTCCCGGGGGAAGGACGTACGAGCAGTACTTC. Translation: CASSPGGRTYEQYF. The full variable domain, its missing parts supplied by reference TRBV19 and TRBJ2-7, is DGGITQSPKYLFRKEGQNVTLSCEQNLNHDAMYWYRQDPGQGLRLIYYSQIVNDFQKGDIAEGYSVSREKKESFPLTVTSAQKNPTAFYLCASSPGGRTYEQYFGPGTRLTVT.

The chain has TRBV9 and TRBJ2-3, with 11 bases that match TRBD1. The V segment lost 3 bases and the J segment 5 bases; nucleotides outside the gene matches: 5. The V gene's germline CDR1 is SGDLS and CDR2 YYNGEE. The CDR3 consists of 15 residues. CDR3 nucleotides: TGTGCCAGCAGCGCCAGAGGGACAGGGGGAGATACGCAGTATTTT. Residues: CASSARGTGGDTQYF.

The chain couples TRBV5-1 to TRBJ2-7, with 7 bases identical to TRBD2. This CDR3 has 14 amino acids. With 10 bases clipped from V and 3 bases from J, the junction kept 13 bases outside the gene matches. The germline CDR1 and CDR2 sequences are SGHRS and YFSETQ. The CDR3 loop is CACTPGLGSYEQYF. CDR3 DNA: TGCGCCTGCACTCCAGGACTAGGTAGCTACGAGCAGTACTTC.

This clonotype has only a few counts. The chain couples TRBV4-2 to TRBJ1-1, with TRBD1 matching 8 bases. The CDR3 has 16 amino acids. V shed 4 bases, J shed 1 base, and the junction held 8 bases outside the gene matches. Per the germline V gene, CDR1 is LGHNA and CDR2 is YNFKEQ. The CDR3 here is CASSPPGDRQNTEAFF. The CDR3 coding sequence is TGTGCCAGCAGCCCCCCTGGGGACAGGCAGAACACTGAAGCTTTCTTT.

The V and J genes are TRBV15 and TRBJ2-1; D possibly corresponds to TRBD2 (6 bases). Germline CDR1 reads LNHNV; CDR2 reads YYDKDF (reference sequence). V was cut by 3 bases and J by 10 bases, with 16 bases left in between. The CDR3 is 14 amino acids. This CDR3 reads CATSRGGQGPEQFF. The CDR3 coding sequence is TGTGCCACCAGCAGGGGAGGTCAGGGTCCGGAGCAGTTCTTC.

Concerning this clonotype itself: A junction boundary mismatches the germline segment, possibly from a read error. The rearrangement uses TRBV10-3 and TRBJ1-2; a weak D match, TRBD1 (6 bases). This CDR3 contains 18 residues. Looked up from germline, CDR1 is ENHRY and CDR2 is SYGVKD. The CDR3 sequence is CATSAIQRTEQSNYGYTF. CDR3 in DNA: TGTGCCACCAGTGCGATACAGAGGACAGAGCAAAGTAACTATGGCTACACCTTC.

On this clonotype itself: This may arise from a read error, as a much more abundant clone is one base away. V and J are TRBV6-5 and TRBJ1-2; D uncertain. The V gene's germline CDR1 is MNHEY and CDR2 SVGAGI. The CDR3 is made up of 10 amino acids. Trimming cost V 8 bases and J 6 bases, with 7 bases left between them. The CDR3 region is CASLSDGYTF. The CDR3 nucleotides read TGTGCCAGCCTTTCCGATGGCTACACCTTC.

The chain combines TRBV29-1 with TRBJ2-3; 9 positions match TRBD2. J gave up 0 bases and V 8 bases, and 12 bases lay outside the gene matches. The CDR3 extends over 16 amino acids. Germline V gives CDR1 SQVTM, CDR2 ANQGSEA. The CDR3 DNA is TGCAGCTATGGACCTCCGGGACTAGCTAGCACAGATACGCAGTATTTT. Protein: CSYGPPGLASTDTQYF.

The chain recombines TRBV14 with TRBJ1-1; 9 positions match TRBD1. Germline assignment: CDR1 SGHDN and CDR2 FVKESK. The CDR3 spans 13 residues. V gave up 4 bases and J gave up 8 bases; unmatched junction bases: 5. Here the CDR3 DNA reads TGTGCCAGCAGCCTTACAGGGGGCGGGGAAGCTTTCTTT. Its protein is CASSLTGGGEAFF.

The chain combines TRBV25-1 with TRBJ2-3; 7 bases agree with TRBD2. Germline CDR1 reads MGHDK; CDR2 reads SYGVNS. V was pared by 4 bases and J by 6 bases, with 4 bases of the junction left unmatched. The CDR3 contains 13 residues. The CDR3 DNA reads as TGTGCCAGCAGTGCGGGAGGTGGGGATACGCAGTATTTT. It is translated as CASSAGGGDTQYF. The entire variable domain, with the rest obtained from reference TRBV25-1 and TRBJ2-3, is as follows: EADIYQTPRYLVIGTGKKITLECSQTMGHDKMYWYQQDPGMELHLIHYSYGVNSTEKGDLSSESTVSRIRTEHFPLTLESARPSHTSQYLCASSAGGGDTQYFGPGTRLTVL.

The sample holds many counts of this clonotype. This chain uses TRBV7-8 with TRBJ2-7; D is unclear. The ends were cut back, 0 bases at V and 3 bases at J, with 3 bases in the middle. The CDR3 loop spans 12 amino acids. Germline CDR1 reads SGHVS; CDR2 reads FQNEAQ. This CDR3 reads CASSLADYEQYF. In DNA, the CDR3 is TGTGCCAGCAGCTTAGCGGACTACGAGCAGTACTTC. Filled out from reference TRBV7-8 and TRBJ2-7, the complete variable domain reads GAGVSQSPRYKVAKRGQDVALRCDPISGHVSLFWYQQALGQGPEFLTYFQNEAQLDKSGLPSDRFFAERPEGSVSTLKIQRTQQEDSAVYLCASSLADYEQYFGPGTRLTVT.